Listed below are T cell receptor beta chains from one sample, sequenced in a study of T cell responses to AZD1222 COVID-19 vaccine. Assay used: immunoSEQ multiplex PCR; TCRdb lists only in-frame clones, some missing. The data contain approximately 200,000 clones, about 90% of them seen just once; the ten biggest clones take up roughly 7.7%. The material sequenced was peripheral blood, taken on day 0 of AZD1222 vaccination. Every receptor here comes from an adult in good health. Both conserved end residues are part of each CDR3. D genes are given only for firm matches. Part of the rows lack a size; the others show once, few, many or a class for expanded clones.

d_call	v_call	j_call	clone_size	cdr3_aa	cdr3_nt
.	TRBV10-3	TRBJ1-1	.	CAISEYNSEAFF	TGTGCCATCAGTGAGTATAACTCTGAAGCTTTCTTT
TRBD1	TRBV28	TRBJ2-7	.	CASSFDRERTRSSYEQYF	TGTGCCAGCAGTTTCGACAGGGAGAGAACTCGAAGCTCCTACGAGCAGTACTTC
.	TRBV5-1	TRBJ2-2	once	CASSLKGHSNTGELFF	TGCGCCAGCAGCTTGAAGGGGCACTCTAACACCGGGGAGCTGTTTTTT
TRBD1	TRBV7-9	TRBJ2-7	.	CASSRDSPYEQYF	TGTGCCAGCAGCCGGGACAGTCCCTACGAGCAGTACTTC
.	TRBV4-3	TRBJ2-7	.	CASSQVHPPGEQYF	TGCGCCAGCAGCCAAGTCCACCCCCCGGGCGAGCAGTACTTC
.	TRBV3-1/TRBV3-2	TRBJ1-5	.	CASSQVGGFNQPQHF	TGTGCCAGCAGCCAGGTCGGGGGATTCAATCAGCCCCAGCATTTT
.	TRBV27	TRBJ2-1	few	CASSLSVGGRNEQFF	TGTGCCAGCAGTTTATCTGTAGGGGGTAGGAATGAGCAGTTCTTC
.	TRBV4-3	TRBJ2-1	.	CASSPSVGRDEQFF	TGCGCCAGCAGCCCCTCGGTGGGGCGGGATGAGCAGTTCTTC
.	TRBV5-1	TRBJ1-2	.	CASSLGLAKDYGYTF	TGCGCCAGCAGCTTGGGCCTAGCCAAGGACTATGGCTACACCTTC
TRBD1	TRBV6-5	TRBJ1-2	.	CASSYFSTGGRGYTF	TGTGCCAGCAGTTACTTCTCGACAGGGGGAAGGGGCTACACCTTC
.	TRBV7-2	TRBJ2-5	.	CASSLARAEQETQYF	TGTGCCAGCAGCTTAGCCCGGGCAGAACAAGAGACCCAGTACTTC
.	TRBV25-1	TRBJ2-3	.	CASRDGGTDTQYF	TGTGCCAGCAGGGACGGAGGCACAGATACGCAGTATTTT
.	TRBV28	TRBJ1-5	.	CASSQVGGGQPQHF	TGTGCCAGCTCTCAAGTGGGGGGCGGGCAGCCCCAGCATTTT
TRBD1	TRBV6-6	TRBJ2-1	.	CASSYSGQGSYNEQFF	TGTGCCAGCAGTTACAGCGGACAGGGCTCCTACAATGAGCAGTTCTTC
.	TRBV20-1	TRBJ2-7	.	CSAIYPYEQYF	TGCAGTGCTATATATCCCTACGAGCAGTACTTC
.	TRBV5-6	TRBJ1-1	.	CASSPSPDRNTEAFF	TGTGCCAGCAGCCCGAGTCCGGACAGGAACACTGAAGCTTTCTTT
TRBD1	TRBV5-6	TRBJ2-1	.	CASSLAGTGSSYNEQFF	TGTGCCAGCAGCTTGGCCGGGACAGGGAGCTCCTACAATGAGCAGTTCTTC
.	TRBV28	TRBJ1-1	.	CASDNMNTEAFF	TGTGCCAGCGATAACATGAACACTGAAGCTTTCTTT
.	TRBV15	TRBJ1-5	.	CASAADRQDYQPQHF	TGTGCCAGCGCCGCCGACAGACAGGACTATCAGCCCCAGCATTTT
.	TRBV6-5	TRBJ1-5	.	CASSYDSIQPQHF	TGTGCCAGCAGTTACGATTCTATTCAGCCCCAGCATTTT
.	TRBV12-3/TRBV12-4	TRBJ1-2	few	CASSLDGGGGYTF	TGTGCCAGCAGTCTGGACGGGGGCGGTGGCTACACCTTC
.	TRBV5-6	TRBJ1-2	.	CASSFGLGGQDHGYTF	TGTGCCAGCAGCTTCGGTCTCGGTGGACAAGACCATGGCTACACCTTC
.	TRBV9	TRBJ1-3	.	CASSPRWDSGNTIYF	TGTGCCAGCAGCCCACGATGGGACTCTGGAAACACCATATATTTT
.	TRBV2	TRBJ2-3	.	CASKPGQSDTQYF	TGTGCCAGCAAACCTGGACAGTCAGATACGCAGTATTTT
.	TRBV30	TRBJ2-1	.	CAWSASVLTAEQFF	TGTGCCTGGAGCGCATCCGTGCTAACGGCGGAGCAGTTCTTC
.	TRBV27	TRBJ2-3	.	CASSTFKGTQYF	TGTGCCAGCAGCACCTTTAAGGGTACGCAGTATTTT
TRBD2	TRBV9	TRBJ2-3	.	CASSSRTSGGTDTQYF	TGTGCCAGCAGCTCCCGGACTAGCGGGGGCACAGATACGCAGTATTTT